This T cell receptor (beta chain) was captured in a study of shared clonotypes between healthy human individuals (dated by TCRdb to about 2020). Regarding the research as a whole: Two women and a few men aged 18 to 49 years were included in the cohort. Different laboratories and diverse techniques were used to prepare libraries and sequence TCR repertoires, to increase sequencing depth and limit assay-specific biases. The study deeply sequenced blood TCR repertoires of about 5 healthy adults to estimate repertoire size and the extent of clonotype sharing between individuals. Per donor, leukapheresis produced somewhere between about 0.94 and 10 billion PBMCs. For each donor, three plates each were used for CD4 naive and CD4 memory, two plates were used for CD8 naive, and one plate was used for CD8 memory. Study-wide findings and limitations: Estimated clonotype richness was generally larger for naive than for memory subsets. Because the study included only a small number of donors, the genetic and exposure-history diversity represented was limited. Higher generation probabilities were observed for clonotypes shared by all four sorted-subset donors than for non-shared clonotypes. Based on pairwise subsampling, the degree of clonotype sharing among donors was expected to be affected by sequencing depth. When a few donors were compared, the shared fraction of clonotypes was about 5.4% for naive CD4, 3.5% for naive CD8, 2.3% for memory CD4, and 0.4% for memory CD8. Incomplete sequencing was indicated by rarefaction of sorted-subset datasets, despite the large sequencing depth. Only blood was sampled, and tissue TCR repertoires likely differ from those in blood.

Reading from cysteine to phenylalanine, the CDR3 counts 14 amino acids. The only DNA kept is the CDR3, 42 bases in frame from the first base. Germline trimming: 6 bases from V, 6 bases from J; junction bases outside gene matches: 2. Via the germline V gene, CDR1 is SGHTA and CDR2 FQGNSA. TCR CDR3 regions were amplified from genomic DNA by multiplex PCR using the deep immunoSEQ assay. Extracted genomic DNA from each cell subset was distributed evenly across all wells of several immunoSEQ 96-well plates, and each plate was treated as a replicate. For sorted subsets, each replicate PCR was loaded with roughly 190 ng genomic DNA, equivalent to 25,000 to 35,000 T cell genomes. The purified libraries were quantified using a Qubit 3.0 fluorometer, sized with a Bioanalyzer 2100, and then quantified again using the KAPA Library Quantification kit. A separate single-read 150-cycle Illumina NextSeq 550 flow cell was used to sequence each immunoSEQ 96-well plate. Processing in the source paper ran as follows. Because only junctional sequences without quality scores were contained in the immunoSEQ output, filtering matching that applied to full-length reads could not be performed. To assign V/J genes and CDR3, sequences were annotated using PyIR, a Python wrapper for IgBLAST v1.9, with IMGT germline references. Reads were filtered out if the reads had weak V/J assignments (E-value above 1e-6), no CDR3, stop codons, out-of-frame junctions, or ambiguous translated residues. V3J clonotypes were defined by identical inferred V gene, J gene, and CDR3 amino acid sequence. The percentage overlap between two repertoires was calculated by dividing the number of shared unique clonotypes by the size of the smaller repertoire. Richness of each repertoire was evaluated using RTK rarefaction, the Chao1 estimator, and Recon v2.1 estimates of unobserved clonotypes. Generation probabilities for all TCRbeta clonotypes obtained by the gDNA method from a handful of donors were computed using OLGA. TCRdb's version of the immuneACCESS table is confined to in-frame rearrangements and falls short of the full clone set. An unresolved V gene accounts for under half of the shortfall where checked; the remainder is of unknown origin. Clone size and V and J calls were adopted from that table, with D and trimming inferred from the DNA. This sample holds about 2.4 million clones; 80% to 95% were observed only once. The biggest ten clones account for approximately 0.35% of the sample.

Healthy HIV-negative adults with no recently reported acute infections or vaccinations were included as donors. Every donor was a Caucasian adult living in Nashville, Tennessee, USA. CD4+ T cells were enriched through magnetic negative selection, after which naive cells were positively selected on CD45RA and the remaining negative fraction served as the memory subset. After blood collection by leukapheresis, PBMCs were isolated using Ficoll-Histopaque density gradient centrifugation and then cryopreserved in the vapor phase of liquid nitrogen. Analytical flow cytometry was used to check the purity and quantity of each magnetically sorted T cell population. From each sorted fraction, genomic DNA was isolated and quantified by UV absorbance on a Nanodrop 2000c. Of note for this clone: Its antigen remains undetermined. There are no base qualities to consult, and no much larger clone falls within one base.

The sequence was obtained from a man between 18 and 35 years old in good health. Some clones in this sample may be carry-over from other donors' samples. Rearrangement joined TRBV7-2 to TRBJ2-3, with TRBD2 matching 14 junction bases. Sequenced sample: naive CD4+ T cells from PBMCs. Read against the paper, the sample's cell subset or site label means: CD45RA+ positively selected. The CDR3 has the sequence CASRGTSGSDTQYF. The base sequence is TGTGCCAGCAGAGGGACTAGCGGGAGTGATACGCAGTATTTT.